Listed below are T cell receptor beta chains from one sample, sequenced in a study of blood T cell repertoires in COVID-19. TCRdb's table, derived via immunoSEQ multiplex PCR, lists solely in-frame clones and lacks some. The table lists some 150,000 clones, about 88% of them singletons. Sequencing was carried out using peripheral blood. The receptor source for this set is a human donor in a cohort sampled during active COVID-19. Each CDR3 is given with its conserved first and last residue. D genes are given only for firm matches. Rows may omit the clone size; those that give it use once, few, many or a size class.

V,J,size,D,CDR3,DNA
TRBV30,TRBJ2-5,-,TRBD1,CAWSTRNRGQETQYF,TGTGCCTGGAGTACACGGAACAGGGGCCAAGAGACCCAGTACTTC
TRBV18,TRBJ2-7,-,-,CASSPQTAYEQYF,TGTGCCAGCTCACCACAGACAGCCTACGAGCAGTACTTC
TRBV3-1/TRBV3-2,TRBJ2-7,-,TRBD2,CASSQESSGDGYEQYF,TGTGCCAGCAGCCAAGAGTCTAGCGGGGACGGGTACGAGCAGTACTTC
TRBV28,TRBJ2-5,-,TRBD2,CASTPPQRGKETQYF,TGTGCCAGCACCCCCCCCCAGCGGGGCAAAGAGACCCAGTACTTC
TRBV10-2,TRBJ1-1,-,-,CASSSELDGRGTEAFF,TGCGCCAGCAGTTCTGAATTGGACGGGCGGGGCACTGAAGCTTTCTTT
TRBV2,TRBJ2-7,-,TRBD2,CASSEGASGGPYEQYF,TGTGCCAGCAGTGAAGGGGCTAGCGGGGGGCCCTACGAGCAGTACTTC
TRBV7-9,TRBJ2-1,-,TRBD2,CASSQGLAGNNEQFF,TGTGCCAGCAGCCAAGGACTAGCGGGCAACAATGAGCAGTTCTTC
TRBV6-2/TRBV6-3,TRBJ2-7,-,-,CASTPQLFAYEQYF,TGTGCCAGCACCCCTCAGTTGTTCGCCTACGAGCAGTACTTC
TRBV27,TRBJ1-1,-,-,CASSSLQGGNTEAFF,TGTGCCAGCAGTTCATTACAGGGTGGGAACACTGAAGCTTTCTTT
TRBV28,TRBJ2-5,-,TRBD1,CASRQNPGQGTETQYF,TGTGCCAGCAGGCAAAACCCGGGACAGGGTACAGAGACCCAGTACTTC
TRBV28,TRBJ2-5,-,TRBD1,CASRGQEGAQETQYF,TGTGCCAGCCGGGGACAGGAAGGGGCTCAAGAGACCCAGTACTTC
TRBV27,TRBJ1-3,-,TRBD1,CASRGQGVGTIYF,TGTGCCAGCAGGGGACAGGGAGTAGGCACCATATATTTT
TRBV10-3,TRBJ1-6,once,-,CAIRRGGDNSPLHF,TGTGCCATCAGGCGCGGGGGGGATAATTCACCCCTCCACTTT
TRBV2,TRBJ2-3,-,-,CANSGWRGSTDTQYF,TGTGCCAACTCTGGATGGAGGGGTAGCACAGATACGCAGTATTTT
TRBV6-4,TRBJ1-6,-,TRBD1,CASRPFGTDNSPLHF,TGTGCCAGCAGGCCCTTTGGGACAGATAATTCACCCCTCCACTTT
TRBV9,TRBJ2-3,-,TRBD1,CASSVAPPGQGTDTQYF,TGTGCCAGCAGCGTAGCCCCTCCGGGACAGGGTACAGATACGCAGTATTTT
TRBV5-1,TRBJ2-1,-,TRBD1,CASSRTGPKSGFF,TGCGCCAGCAGCCGGACAGGTCCCAAGAGTGGGTTCTTC
TRBV7-9,TRBJ1-1,-,-,CASSPDSSHAFF,TGTGCCAGCAGCCCTGACAGTTCACACGCTTTCTTT
TRBV7-9,TRBJ2-7,-,TRBD1,CASSPRDRHYEQYF,TGTGCCAGCAGTCCCCGGGACAGACACTACGAGCAGTACTTC